The rows below give T cell receptor beta chains drawn from one sample of a study of blood T cell repertoires in COVID-19. Sequencing was performed with immunoSEQ multiplex PCR; in TCRdb, only in-frame clones are kept and a portion is missing. The table records 200,000 to 250,000 clones, about 82% of them present only once. The sample consisted of peripheral blood. These TCRs come from a man older than 75 with acute or convalescent COVID-19. Each CDR3 is given with its conserved first and last residue. The order of the fields is V gene, clone size, J gene, D gene, CDR3 DNA, CDR3 protein. A D gene is named only where the DNA matches it firmly. The size field is filled for only some rows; it gives once, few, many or a size class.

v_call: TRBV5-6
clone_size: -
j_call: TRBJ2-2
d_call: -
cdr3_nt: TGTGCCAGCAGCTTCTTCAACACCGGGGAGCTGTTTTTT
cdr3_aa: CASSFFNTGELFF

v_call: TRBV25-1
clone_size: -
j_call: TRBJ1-2
d_call: TRBD1
cdr3_nt: TGTGCCAGCAGCCCACCCCCGGGACAGGGAGGAGCGAACTATGGCTACACCTTC
cdr3_aa: CASSPPPGQGGANYGYTF

v_call: TRBV4-3
clone_size: -
j_call: TRBJ1-4
d_call: TRBD1
cdr3_nt: TGCGCCAGCAGCCAAGAGGGCAGGGGGCTTGGTAATGAAAAACTGTTTTTT
cdr3_aa: CASSQEGRGLGNEKLFF

v_call: TRBV29-1
clone_size: -
j_call: TRBJ2-7
d_call: -
cdr3_nt: TGCAGCCCTTACTCGCCCCGCGGGGAGCAGTACTTC
cdr3_aa: CSPYSPRGEQYF

v_call: TRBV27
clone_size: -
j_call: TRBJ2-7
d_call: -
cdr3_nt: TGTGCCAGCAGAGGTGGGGGCAACCTACCCTACGAGCAGTACTTC
cdr3_aa: CASRGGGNLPYEQYF

v_call: TRBV5-4
clone_size: -
j_call: TRBJ1-1
d_call: TRBD1
cdr3_nt: TGTGCCAGCAGCTCACAGGGGGGCTTGAACACTGAAGCTTTCTTT
cdr3_aa: CASSSQGGLNTEAFF

v_call: TRBV3-1/TRBV3-2
clone_size: -
j_call: TRBJ2-7
d_call: -
cdr3_nt: TGTGCCAGCAGCCAAGTAAGGGGCCACGAGCAGTACTTC
cdr3_aa: CASSQVRGHEQYF

v_call: TRBV6-6
clone_size: -
j_call: TRBJ2-3
d_call: TRBD1
cdr3_nt: TGTGCCAGCAGCTTAACAGGGGGTGGAAGGCCAGATACGCAGTATTTT
cdr3_aa: CASSLTGGGRPDTQYF

v_call: TRBV6-4
clone_size: -
j_call: TRBJ1-1
d_call: -
cdr3_nt: TGTGCCAGCAGTGTTCTGGCAGGATCTGAAGCTTTCTTT
cdr3_aa: CASSVLAGSEAFF

v_call: TRBV9
clone_size: -
j_call: TRBJ1-3
d_call: TRBD1
cdr3_nt: TGTGCCAGCAGCCCTACAGGGGGCGCCGCTGGAAACACCATATATTTT
cdr3_aa: CASSPTGGAAGNTIYF

v_call: TRBV28
clone_size: -
j_call: TRBJ1-1
d_call: -
cdr3_nt: TGTGCCAGCATCGGAGGGGGGGCCACTGAAGCTTTCTTT
cdr3_aa: CASIGGGATEAFF

v_call: TRBV5-1
clone_size: -
j_call: TRBJ1-3
d_call: -
cdr3_nt: TGCGCCAGCAGCTTGACAGCTGGAAACACCATATATTTT
cdr3_aa: CASSLTAGNTIYF

v_call: TRBV5-1
clone_size: -
j_call: TRBJ1-1
d_call: TRBD1
cdr3_nt: TGCGCCAGCAGCTTGGCAGGGACAGGGGGGACTGAAGCTTTCTTT
cdr3_aa: CASSLAGTGGTEAFF

v_call: TRBV24-1
clone_size: once
j_call: TRBJ1-2
d_call: -
cdr3_nt: TGTGCCACCAGTGGGAGGGTCATGCAAGGCTACACCTTC
cdr3_aa: CATSGRVMQGYTF

v_call: TRBV7-2
clone_size: -
j_call: TRBJ1-4
d_call: -
cdr3_nt: TGTGCCAGCAGCTTCCAGGGAGGAGGCGGAGAAAAACTGTTTTTT
cdr3_aa: CASSFQGGGGEKLFF

v_call: TRBV29-1
clone_size: -
j_call: TRBJ2-1
d_call: -
cdr3_nt: TGCAGCTCTTTCCTAGGCCTCTCCGCCAATGAGCAGTTCTTC
cdr3_aa: CSSFLGLSANEQFF

v_call: TRBV3-1/TRBV3-2
clone_size: -
j_call: TRBJ2-5
d_call: -
cdr3_nt: TGTGCCAGCAGCCAAGGGCTGGTCACGGAGACCCAGTACTTC
cdr3_aa: CASSQGLVTETQYF

v_call: TRBV6-5
clone_size: once
j_call: TRBJ1-5
d_call: -
cdr3_nt: TGTGCCAGCAGCCCCTATCAGGGTCAGCCCCAGCATTTT
cdr3_aa: CASSPYQGQPQHF

v_call: TRBV28
clone_size: -
j_call: TRBJ1-5
d_call: -
cdr3_nt: TGTGCCAGCAGCTGGGCTCAGGGCAATCAGCCCCAGCATTTT
cdr3_aa: CASSWAQGNQPQHF

v_call: TRBV5-6
clone_size: -
j_call: TRBJ2-1
d_call: TRBD2
cdr3_nt: TGTGCCAGCAGCTCCTTGACTAGCGGGGGGGACAATGAGCAGTTCTTC
cdr3_aa: CASSSLTSGGDNEQFF

v_call: TRBV5-1
clone_size: -
j_call: TRBJ1-1
d_call: -
cdr3_nt: TGCGCCAGCAGCTTAAGCGTCGGCACTGAAGCTTTCTTT
cdr3_aa: CASSLSVGTEAFF

v_call: TRBV2
clone_size: -
j_call: TRBJ2-7
d_call: -
cdr3_nt: TGTGCCAGCAGTCCCGACAGCCCCTACGAGCAGTACTTC
cdr3_aa: CASSPDSPYEQYF

v_call: TRBV5-6
clone_size: -
j_call: TRBJ2-7
d_call: -
cdr3_nt: TGTGCCAGCAGCTCACACTACGAGCAGTACTTC
cdr3_aa: CASSSHYEQYF

v_call: TRBV7-3
clone_size: -
j_call: TRBJ1-6
d_call: TRBD1
cdr3_nt: TGTGCCAGCAGCCCTCAGGGGGCAATGAATTCACCCCTCCACTTT
cdr3_aa: CASSPQGAMNSPLHF

v_call: TRBV28
clone_size: -
j_call: TRBJ2-7
d_call: -
cdr3_nt: TGTGCCAGCAGTCTGTCCAGATTGGAGCAGTACTTC
cdr3_aa: CASSLSRLEQYF

v_call: TRBV19
clone_size: -
j_call: TRBJ1-4
d_call: -
cdr3_nt: TGTGCCAGTAGTAAGAGGCTTACTAATGAAAAACTGTTTTTT
cdr3_aa: CASSKRLTNEKLFF

v_call: TRBV3-1/TRBV3-2
clone_size: -
j_call: TRBJ1-1
d_call: -
cdr3_nt: TGTGCCAGCAGCCTGAGACAGGCTGGGGCTGAAGCTTTCTTT
cdr3_aa: CASSLRQAGAEAFF

v_call: TRBV11-2
clone_size: once
j_call: TRBJ1-6
d_call: -
cdr3_nt: TGTGCCAGCAGCTTAGGGCAATATAATTCACCCCTCCACTTT
cdr3_aa: CASSLGQYNSPLHF

v_call: TRBV3-1/TRBV3-2
clone_size: -
j_call: TRBJ1-4
d_call: TRBD1
cdr3_nt: TGTGCCAGCAGCGACCGGGACAGGGGTAGAAAACTGTTTTTT
cdr3_aa: CASSDRDRGRKLFF

v_call: TRBV5-1
clone_size: -
j_call: TRBJ2-3
d_call: TRBD1
cdr3_nt: TGCGCCAGCAGCGAGGACAGGGGGCATGTAGATACGCAGTATTTT
cdr3_aa: CASSEDRGHVDTQYF

v_call: TRBV5-1
clone_size: -
j_call: TRBJ1-2
d_call: -
cdr3_nt: TGCGCCAGCAGCCTCTACAGAAGTAGCTACACCTTC
cdr3_aa: CASSLYRSSYTF

v_call: TRBV27
clone_size: once
j_call: TRBJ2-7
d_call: TRBD1
cdr3_nt: TGTGCCAGCAGTTCCCCATCCGGGACAGGGGGTTACGAGCAGTACTTC
cdr3_aa: CASSSPSGTGGYEQYF

v_call: TRBV29-1
clone_size: -
j_call: TRBJ1-1
d_call: TRBD1
cdr3_nt: TGCAGCGCAGACAGGGGGCGCGGGGGCACTGAAGCTTTCTTT
cdr3_aa: CSADRGRGGTEAFF

v_call: TRBV28
clone_size: -
j_call: TRBJ1-4
d_call: -
cdr3_nt: TGTGCCAGCAGTTTCCGGGGGAGTAATGAAAAACTGTTTTTT
cdr3_aa: CASSFRGSNEKLFF

v_call: TRBV4-3
clone_size: -
j_call: TRBJ1-2
d_call: -
cdr3_nt: TGCGCCAGCAGCCGGCACGGGGGTTTGGGCTACACCTTC
cdr3_aa: CASSRHGGLGYTF

v_call: TRBV7-6
clone_size: -
j_call: TRBJ1-1
d_call: -
cdr3_nt: TGTGCCAGCAGCTTAGGGGCCGCAGGTATGAACACTGAAGCTTTCTTT
cdr3_aa: CASSLGAAGMNTEAFF

v_call: TRBV4-3
clone_size: -
j_call: TRBJ2-2
d_call: TRBD1
cdr3_nt: TGCGCCAGCAGCCAAGAGGACAGGTACACCGGGGAGCTGTTTTTT
cdr3_aa: CASSQEDRYTGELFF

v_call: TRBV5-1
clone_size: -
j_call: TRBJ1-4
d_call: -
cdr3_nt: TGCGCCAGCAGCGGTACAGGGACCTTTGAAAAACTGTTTTTT
cdr3_aa: CASSGTGTFEKLFF

v_call: TRBV11-2
clone_size: once
j_call: TRBJ1-5
d_call: -
cdr3_nt: TGTGCCAGCTCTTGGGGCCAAAATCAGCCCCAGCATTTT
cdr3_aa: CASSWGQNQPQHF

v_call: TRBV6-5
clone_size: -
j_call: TRBJ1-2
d_call: TRBD1
cdr3_nt: TGTGCCAGCAGGACAGGGGGCGGTGGCTACACCTTC
cdr3_aa: CASRTGGGGYTF

v_call: TRBV15
clone_size: -
j_call: TRBJ1-1
d_call: -
cdr3_nt: TGTGCCACCAGCCTTTGGGGGGTTGAAGCTTTCTTT
cdr3_aa: CATSLWGVEAFF

v_call: TRBV11-2
clone_size: -
j_call: TRBJ1-2
d_call: -
cdr3_nt: TGTGCCAGCAGCTCCCCCAGGAGGACAGCTCGGGGTGGCTACACCTTC
cdr3_aa: CASSSPRRTARGGYTF

v_call: TRBV5-4
clone_size: once
j_call: TRBJ2-1
d_call: TRBD2
cdr3_nt: TGTGCCAGCAGCTTGTCAAGCGGGAGCTCCTACAATGAGCAGTTCTTC
cdr3_aa: CASSLSSGSSYNEQFF

v_call: TRBV7-8
clone_size: -
j_call: TRBJ1-2
d_call: TRBD1
cdr3_nt: TGTGCCAGCAGCTTAGGTCAAGGACAGGGGGTGAGCTATGGCTACACCTTC
cdr3_aa: CASSLGQGQGVSYGYTF

v_call: TRBV7-2
clone_size: -
j_call: TRBJ2-7
d_call: TRBD1
cdr3_nt: TGTGCCAGCAGCCTGACAGGGGGCACCTACGAGCAGTACTTC
cdr3_aa: CASSLTGGTYEQYF

v_call: TRBV7-2
clone_size: -
j_call: TRBJ2-2
d_call: -
cdr3_nt: TGTGCCAGCAGCTTGACATTAGTGAACACCGGGGAGCTGTTTTTT
cdr3_aa: CASSLTLVNTGELFF

v_call: TRBV3-1/TRBV3-2
clone_size: few
j_call: TRBJ2-1
d_call: -
cdr3_nt: TGTGCCAGCAGCAAAGGGACTGACTTAACCTACAATGAGCAGTTCTTC
cdr3_aa: CASSKGTDLTYNEQFF

v_call: TRBV3-1/TRBV3-2
clone_size: -
j_call: TRBJ2-5
d_call: -
cdr3_nt: TGTGCCAGCAGCCAAGTTCCCGGGGGAGGGACCCAGTACTTC
cdr3_aa: CASSQVPGGGTQYF

v_call: TRBV7-2
clone_size: -
j_call: TRBJ2-2
d_call: TRBD2
cdr3_nt: TGTGCCAGCACCCCGGGGCGGGAGACCGGGGAGCTGTTTTTT
cdr3_aa: CASTPGRETGELFF

v_call: TRBV27
clone_size: once
j_call: TRBJ1-6
d_call: -
cdr3_nt: TGTGCCAGCAGTCCGAGACATCCTTCTTCACCCCTCCACTTT
cdr3_aa: CASSPRHPSSPLHF

v_call: TRBV5-1
clone_size: once
j_call: TRBJ2-1
d_call: -
cdr3_nt: TGCGCCAGCAGCTTGGGGACATTCAATGAGCAGTTCTTC
cdr3_aa: CASSLGTFNEQFF

v_call: TRBV27
clone_size: -
j_call: TRBJ1-6
d_call: -
cdr3_nt: TGTGCCAGCAGTTTAGGCGGGGCTGGTAATTCACCCCTCCACTTT
cdr3_aa: CASSLGGAGNSPLHF